This T cell receptor beta chain emerged from a study of cytotoxic CD8 clonotypes in ibrutinib-treated CLL. Sequencing used immunoSEQ multiplex PCR; TCRdb keeps in-frame clones, though not all of them. This sample has around 300,000 clones, with approximately 80% found just once. The germline V gene encodes CDR1 SGHTA and CDR2 FQGTGA. V dropped 5 bases and J dropped 3 bases, with 12 bases sitting between them. The CDR3 runs to 14 residues. The sample in question was PBMCs, obtained before ibrutinib treatment. This chain connects TRBV7-3 to TRBJ2-3; D gene unclear. The receptor was derived from a human donor with chronic lymphocytic leukemia. The CDR3 DNA sequence: TGTGCCAGCAGCCGCCTCGGCGCAACAGATACGCAGTATTTT. Translation: CASSRLGATDTQYF.